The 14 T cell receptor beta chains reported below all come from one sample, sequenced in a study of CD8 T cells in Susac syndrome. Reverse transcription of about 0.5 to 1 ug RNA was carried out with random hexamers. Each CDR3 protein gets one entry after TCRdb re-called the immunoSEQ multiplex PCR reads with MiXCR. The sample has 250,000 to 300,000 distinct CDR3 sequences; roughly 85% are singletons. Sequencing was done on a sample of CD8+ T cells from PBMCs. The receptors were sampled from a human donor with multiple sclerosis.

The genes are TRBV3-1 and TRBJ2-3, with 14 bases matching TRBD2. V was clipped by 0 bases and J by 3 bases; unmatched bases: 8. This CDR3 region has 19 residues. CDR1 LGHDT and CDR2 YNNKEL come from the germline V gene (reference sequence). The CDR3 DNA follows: TGTGCCAGCAGCCAAGAAGGTAGACTAGCGGGAGGGCCGACAGATACGCAGTATTTT. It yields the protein CASSQEGRLAGGPTDTQYF.

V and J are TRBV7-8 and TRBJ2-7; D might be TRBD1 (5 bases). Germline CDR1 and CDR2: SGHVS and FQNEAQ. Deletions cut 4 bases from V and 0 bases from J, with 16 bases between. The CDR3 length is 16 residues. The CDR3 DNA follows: TGTGCCAGCAGCTCTTCACCCCAGGGATCCTCCTACGAGCAGTACTTC. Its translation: CASSSSPQGSSYEQYF. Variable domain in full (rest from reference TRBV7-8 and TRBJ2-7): GAGVSQSPRYKVAKRGQDVALRCDPISGHVSLFWYQQALGQGPEFLTYFQNEAQLDKSGLPSDRFFAERPEGSVSTLKIQRTQQEDSAVYLCASSSSPQGSSYEQYFGPGTRLTVT.

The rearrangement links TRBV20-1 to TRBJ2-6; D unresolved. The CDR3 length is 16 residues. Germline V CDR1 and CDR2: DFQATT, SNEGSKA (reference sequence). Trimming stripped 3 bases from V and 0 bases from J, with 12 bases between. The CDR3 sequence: CSASWTASSGANVLTF. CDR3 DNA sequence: TGCAGTGCTAGCTGGACCGCGAGCTCTGGGGCCAACGTCCTGACTTTC.

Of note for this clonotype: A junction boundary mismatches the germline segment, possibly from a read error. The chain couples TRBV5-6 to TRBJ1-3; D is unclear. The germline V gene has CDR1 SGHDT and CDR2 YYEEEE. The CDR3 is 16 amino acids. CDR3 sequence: CASSLAVTSSENTIYF. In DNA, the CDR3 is TGTGCCAGCAGCTTGGCTGTGACGAGCTCTGAAAACACCATATATTTT.

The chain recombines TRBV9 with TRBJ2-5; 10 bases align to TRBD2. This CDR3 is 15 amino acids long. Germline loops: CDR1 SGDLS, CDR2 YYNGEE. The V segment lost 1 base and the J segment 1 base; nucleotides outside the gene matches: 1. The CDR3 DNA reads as TGTGCCAGCAGCGTAAGCGGGAGGGTCCAAGAGACCCAGTACTTC. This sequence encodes CASSVSGRVQETQYF.

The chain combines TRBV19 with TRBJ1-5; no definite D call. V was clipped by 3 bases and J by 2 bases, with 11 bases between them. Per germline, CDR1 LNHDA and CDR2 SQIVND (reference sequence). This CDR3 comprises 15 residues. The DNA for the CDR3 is TGTGCCAGTAGTATGATTGCTGGGGGCAATCAGCCCCAGCATTTT. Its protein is CASSMIAGGNQPQHF.

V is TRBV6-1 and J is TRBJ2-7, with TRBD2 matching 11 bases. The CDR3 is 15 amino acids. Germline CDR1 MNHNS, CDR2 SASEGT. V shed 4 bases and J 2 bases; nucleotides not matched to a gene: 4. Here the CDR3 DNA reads TGTGCCAGCAGTGGTGGACTAGCGGGTCCCTACGAGCAGTACTTC. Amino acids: CASSGGLAGPYEQYF.

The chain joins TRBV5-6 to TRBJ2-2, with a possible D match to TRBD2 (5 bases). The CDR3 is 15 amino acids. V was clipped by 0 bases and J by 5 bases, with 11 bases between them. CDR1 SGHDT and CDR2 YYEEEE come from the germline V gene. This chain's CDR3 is CASSLASGFTGELFF. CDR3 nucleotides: TGTGCCAGCAGCTTGGCCTCGGGATTTACCGGGGAGCTGTTTTTT.

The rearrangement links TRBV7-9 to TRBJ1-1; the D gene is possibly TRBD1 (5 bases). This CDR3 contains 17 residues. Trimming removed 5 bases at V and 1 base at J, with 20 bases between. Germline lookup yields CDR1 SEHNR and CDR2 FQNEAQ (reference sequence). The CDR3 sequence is CASSPPLGRVGNTEAFF. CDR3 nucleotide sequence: TGTGCCAGCAGCCCCCCCTTGGGGCGGGTTGGGAACACTGAAGCTTTCTTT.

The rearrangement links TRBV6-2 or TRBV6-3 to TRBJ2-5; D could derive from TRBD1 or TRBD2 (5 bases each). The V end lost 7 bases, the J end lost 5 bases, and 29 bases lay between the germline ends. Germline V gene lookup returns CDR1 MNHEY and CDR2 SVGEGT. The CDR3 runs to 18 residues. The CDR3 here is CASKRGGASAVLGETQYF. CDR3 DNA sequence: TGTGCCAGCAAGAGGGGTGGGGCTAGTGCTGTCCTTGGGGAGACCCAGTACTTC.

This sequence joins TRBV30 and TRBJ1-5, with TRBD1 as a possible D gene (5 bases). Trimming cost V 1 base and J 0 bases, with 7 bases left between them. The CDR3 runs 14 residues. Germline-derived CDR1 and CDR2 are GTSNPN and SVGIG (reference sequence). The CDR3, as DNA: TGTGCCTGGAGTGGGGACGGTAGCAATCAGCCCCAGCATTTT. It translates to CAWSGDGSNQPQHF.

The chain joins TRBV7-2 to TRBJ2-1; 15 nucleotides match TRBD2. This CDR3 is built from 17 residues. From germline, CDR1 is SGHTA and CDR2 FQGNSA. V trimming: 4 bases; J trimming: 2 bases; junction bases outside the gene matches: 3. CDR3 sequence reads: CASSWTSGRDTYNEQFF. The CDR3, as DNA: TGTGCCAGCAGCTGGACTAGCGGGAGGGACACCTACAATGAGCAGTTCTTC.

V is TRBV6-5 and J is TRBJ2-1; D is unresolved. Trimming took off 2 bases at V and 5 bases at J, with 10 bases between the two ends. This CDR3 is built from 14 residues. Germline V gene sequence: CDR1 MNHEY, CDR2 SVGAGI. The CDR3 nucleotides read TGTGCCAGCAGTTACCGAGAGTCCCACAATGAGCAGTTCTTC. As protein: CASSYRESHNEQFF.

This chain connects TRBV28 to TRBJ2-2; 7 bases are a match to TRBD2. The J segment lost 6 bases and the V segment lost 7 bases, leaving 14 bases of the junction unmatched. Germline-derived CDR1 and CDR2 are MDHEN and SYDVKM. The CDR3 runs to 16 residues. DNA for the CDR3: TGTGCCAGCACCCGACGGGGCGGGAGAAGCCCCGGGGAGCTGTTTTTT. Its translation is CASTRRGGRSPGELFF. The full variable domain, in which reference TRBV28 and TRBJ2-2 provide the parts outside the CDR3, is DVKVTQSSRYLVKRTGEKVFLECVQDMDHENMFWYRQDPGLGLRLIYFSYDVKMKEKGDIPEGYSVSREKKERFSLILESASTNQTSMYLCASTRRGGRSPGELFFGEGSRLTVL.